The 18 T cell receptor beta chains listed next were all sequenced from one sample in a study of blood T cell repertoires in COVID-19. Generated by immunoSEQ multiplex PCR, the TCRdb table keeps only in-frame clones and is missing some. Of around 180,000 clones listed, 79% were seen once; the top ten hold roughly 17%. The specimen was peripheral blood. These receptors were taken from a man aged 55-75 years with active or convalescent COVID-19.

The chain has TRBV30 and TRBJ2-4; TRBD2 matches at 10 bases. V lost 4 bases to trimming and J lost 9 bases; unmatched junction nucleotides: 6. Germline-derived CDR1 and CDR2 are GTSNPN and SVGIG (reference sequence). The CDR3 sequence is 13 residues long. Here the CDR3 DNA reads TGTGCCTGGACCGTTGGACTAGCGGCCATTCAGTACTTC. This gives the protein CAWTVGLAAIQYF.

The chain is built from TRBV24-1 and TRBJ2-7, with TRBD1 matching 7 bases. The germline V gene encodes CDR1 KGHDR and CDR2 SFDVKD. J gave up 3 bases and V 7 bases, and 8 bases lay outside the gene matches. The CDR3 runs to 14 residues. In nucleotides, the CDR3 is TGTGCCACCAGCCTCGAAACAGGGGACTACGAGCAGTACTTC. Its protein is CATSLETGDYEQYF.

V is TRBV12-5 and J is TRBJ2-5, with 12 bases identical to TRBD2. This CDR3 has 15 residues. Germline CDR1 and CDR2: LGHNT and FRNRAP. Losses at the gene ends were 6 bases for V and 5 bases for J; bases not matched to a gene: 7. The CDR3 reads CASGQTSGRGETQYF. CDR3 in DNA: TGTGCTAGTGGCCAGACTAGCGGGAGAGGTGAGACCCAGTACTTC.

This clone was seen many times. The chain is built from TRBV5-1 and TRBJ2-7; no firm D call. The CDR3 runs 12 residues. Trimming took off 3 bases at V and 3 bases at J, with 7 bases between the two ends. Germline V gene data show CDR1 as SGHRS and CDR2 as YFSETQ. CDR3 DNA: TGCGCCAGCAGCTCCCACAGCTACGAGCAGTACTTC. It translates to CASSSHSYEQYF.

This clone was observed a few times. The chain has TRBV3-1 (or the pseudogene TRBV3-2) and TRBJ2-3, with 12 bases matching TRBD2. In germline, CDR1 is LGHDT, CDR2 YNNKEL (reference sequence). The CDR3 is 15 amino acids. The V and J ends lost 1 base and 4 bases, in that order; junction bases with no gene match: 0. The CDR3 loop is CASSQGLAGADTQYF. CDR3 in DNA: TGTGCCAGCAGCCAAGGACTAGCGGGAGCAGATACGCAGTATTTT.

J is TRBJ1-2 and V is TRBV6-2 or TRBV6-3, with TRBD1 as a possible D gene (6 bases). The ends were cut back, 0 bases at V and 1 base at J, with 12 bases in the middle. The germline V gene encodes CDR1 MNHEY and CDR2 SVGEGT. This CDR3 spans 16 amino acids. The CDR3 nucleotides are TGTGCCAGCAGTTACTCGTTGGACAGCATTAACTATGGCTACACCTTC. This encodes CASSYSLDSINYGYTF.

The CDR3 loop reads CATFNEKLFF. Here the CDR3 DNA reads TGTGCCACCTTCAATGAAAAACTGTTTTTT. The rearrangement joins TRBV28 to TRBJ1-4; D unresolved. This CDR3 comprises 10 residues. Germline V lookup: CDR1 MDHEN, CDR2 SYDVKM. The ends were cut back, 10 bases at V and 5 bases at J, with 5 bases in the middle.

The genes are TRBV10-2 and TRBJ2-5; 8 nucleotides line up with TRBD1. CDR1 and CDR2 (germline): WSHSY, SAAADI. There are 13 residues in the CDR3. Losses at the gene ends were 6 bases for V and 4 bases for J; bases not matched to a gene: 4. The DNA for the CDR3 is TGCGCCAGCAGGATACAGGGGGGAGAGACCCAGTACTTC. This sequence encodes CASRIQGGETQYF.

The genes are TRBV24-1 and TRBJ1-1, with a possible D match to TRBD1 (5 bases). The ends were cut back, 9 bases at V and 3 bases at J, with 10 bases in the middle. This CDR3 spans 12 amino acids. Germline V lookup: CDR1 KGHDR, CDR2 SFDVKD. The CDR3 reads CATSDSDTEAFF. The CDR3 region has the DNA TGTGCCACCTCAGACAGCGACACTGAAGCTTTCTTT.

CDR3 in DNA: TGTGCCAGCAGCTCCCACCGGGAGACCCAGTACTTC. This gives the protein CASSSHRETQYF. This chain joins TRBV7-6 and TRBJ2-5; D call uncertain. CDR3 length: 12 amino acids. Germline V CDR1 and CDR2: SGHVS, FNYEAQ. V was clipped by 4 bases and J by 5 bases, with 8 bases between them.

There are a few counts of this clone. The CDR3 sequence: CASSRYPPGQGAYEQYF. Here the CDR3 DNA reads TGTGCCAGCAGCCGTTACCCTCCGGGACAGGGGGCCTACGAGCAGTACTTC. The chain recombines TRBV27 with TRBJ2-7, with TRBD1 identical over 11 bases. Germline V gives CDR1 MNHEY, CDR2 SMNVEV (reference sequence). Trimming removed 6 bases from V and 2 bases from J; junction bases left unmatched: 12. This CDR3 has 17 residues.

The CDR3 nucleotides are TGTGCCAGCAGTTCCCGGGACAGAAGTTATAGCAATCAGCCCCAGCATTTT. This sequence encodes CASSSRDRSYSNQPQHF. V and J are TRBV6-2 or TRBV6-3 and TRBJ1-5, with TRBD1 matching over 7 bases. The V and J ends lost 4 bases and 0 bases, in that order; junction bases with no gene match: 9. The CDR3 covers 17 residues. The germline gives CDR1 MNHEY, CDR2 SVGEGT.

The chain is built from TRBV18 and TRBJ2-3; tentatively, D is TRBD1 (6 bases). CDR1 and CDR2 (germline): KGHSH, LQKENI. The CDR3 totals 15 residues. V shed 3 bases and J shed 0 bases, with 10 bases lying between them. The CDR3 here is CASSPRTASTDTQYF. In DNA, the CDR3 is TGTGCCAGCTCACCGCGGACAGCTAGCACAGATACGCAGTATTTT.

This clone was counted ten times or more. The chain joins TRBV27 to TRBJ1-2; TRBD1 aligns across 8 bases. The CDR3 sequence is 14 residues long. The germline CDR1 and CDR2 sequences are MNHEY and SMNVEV (reference sequence). Losses at the gene ends were 5 bases for V and 8 bases for J; bases not matched to a gene: 10. CDR3 amino acids: CASSGDRWTGGYTF. CDR3 DNA sequence: TGTGCCAGCAGTGGGGACAGGTGGACGGGGGGCTACACCTTC.

The V call is TRBV20-1, the J call TRBJ2-7, with TRBD2 identical over 10 bases. The CDR3 totals 15 residues. In germline, CDR1 is DFQATT, CDR2 SNEGSKA (reference sequence). Losses at the gene ends were 3 bases for V and 3 bases for J; bases not matched to a gene: 8. The CDR3 coding sequence is TGCAGTGCTAGTCCACCGCTAGCGGGAGACTACGAGCAGTACTTC. Translation gives CSASPPLAGDYEQYF.

The CDR3 coding sequence is TGCAGTGCTAGTATTCGTCCGGGTTCCTACAATGAGCAGTTCTTC. It encodes CSASIRPGSYNEQFF. The chain uses TRBV20-1 and TRBJ2-1; D gene unclear. In germline, CDR1 is DFQATT, CDR2 SNEGSKA (reference sequence). There are 15 residues in the CDR3. With 3 bases removed from V and 1 base from J, the gap between germline ends came to 13 bases.

This rearrangement joins TRBV28 to TRBJ1-5; D is perhaps TRBD1 (5 bases). CDR1 is MDHEN and CDR2 is SYDVKM in the germline V gene. The V and J ends lost 4 bases and 2 bases respectively, with 9 bases between them. The CDR3 contains 14 residues. In DNA form, the CDR3 reads TGTGCCAGCAGTTGGAGGGGTGGCAATCAGCCCCAGCATTTT. It is translated as CASSWRGGNQPQHF.

The chain has TRBV7-2 and TRBJ1-2, with a tentative D call TRBD1 (6 bases). The V end was cut by 2 bases, the J end by 4 bases, with 14 bases between. Germline CDR1 SGHTA, CDR2 FQGNSA. The CDR3 is made up of 15 amino acids. CDR3 loop: CASSLLGGRGYGYTF. The CDR3 DNA reads as TGTGCCAGCAGCTTACTCGGGGGGCGCGGCTATGGCTACACCTTC.